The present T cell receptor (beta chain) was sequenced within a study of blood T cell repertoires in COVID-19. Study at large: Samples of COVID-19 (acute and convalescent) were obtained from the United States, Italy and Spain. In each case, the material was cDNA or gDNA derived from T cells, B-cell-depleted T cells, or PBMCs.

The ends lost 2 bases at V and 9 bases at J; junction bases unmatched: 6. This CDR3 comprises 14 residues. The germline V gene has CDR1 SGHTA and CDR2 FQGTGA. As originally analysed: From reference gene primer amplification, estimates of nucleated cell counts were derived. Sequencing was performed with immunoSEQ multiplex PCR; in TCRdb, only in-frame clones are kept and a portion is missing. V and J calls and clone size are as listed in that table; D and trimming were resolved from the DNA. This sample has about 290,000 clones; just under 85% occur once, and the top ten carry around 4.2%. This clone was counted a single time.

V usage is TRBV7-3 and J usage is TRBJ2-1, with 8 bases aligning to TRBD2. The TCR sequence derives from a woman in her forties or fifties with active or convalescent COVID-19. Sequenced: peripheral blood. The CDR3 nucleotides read TGTGCCAGCAGCTTAGATCGACTAGCGACTGAGCAGTTCTTC. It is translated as CASSLDRLATEQFF.